The 16 T cell receptor beta chains below come from one sample, sequenced in a study of T cell changes during pregnancy in multiple sclerosis. The repertoire was sequenced with immunoSEQ multiplex PCR; TCRdb's copy has only in-frame clones and lacks some. Of tens of thousands of clones listed, roughly 90% are singletons. The specimen was peripheral blood, collected after pregnancy. The receptors were gathered from a female donor in good health, enrolled as a control in a pregnancy study.

The gene calls are TRBV7-3 and TRBJ1-2, with D unresolved. Trimming removed 5 bases at V and 3 bases at J, with 19 bases between. Germline V gives CDR1 SGHTA, CDR2 FQGTGA. This CDR3 has 16 residues. CDR3 nucleotide sequence: TGTGCCAGCAGCCCTAACTCGGAACTCCGGGACTATGGCTACACCTTC. The encoded protein is CASSPNSELRDYGYTF.

The rearrangement joins TRBV5-6 to TRBJ1-1; 10 positions agree with TRBD1. From germline, CDR1 is SGHDT and CDR2 YYEEEE. V was pared by 3 bases and J by 0 bases, with 8 bases of the junction left unmatched. The CDR3 has 17 residues. The CDR3 protein is CASSSSRDRGLNTEAFF. CDR3 sequence (DNA): TGTGCCAGCAGCTCGTCCCGGGACAGGGGTTTGAACACTGAAGCTTTCTTT.

The rearrangement uses TRBV18 and TRBJ2-7; 14 bases fit TRBD2. This CDR3 comprises 18 residues. V lost 3 bases, J lost 5 bases, and 12 bases stayed unmatched. The germline CDR1 and CDR2 sequences are KGHSH and LQKENI. The CDR3 DNA is TGTGCCAGCTCACCGACTAGCGGGAGGGCTACCTTTTCCAACGAGCAGTACTTC. Its translation is CASSPTSGRATFSNEQYF. Looking up the rest from reference TRBV18 and TRBJ2-7 gives the full variable domain: NAGVMQNPRHLVRRRGQEARLRCSPMKGHSHVYWYRQLPEEGLKFMVYLQKENIIDESGMPKERFSAEFPKEGPSILRIQQVVRGDSAAYFCASSPTSGRATFSNEQYFGPGTRLTVT.

The V call is TRBV6-1, the J call TRBJ2-3, with D perhaps matching TRBD2 (6 bases). Trimming cost V 2 bases and J 6 bases, with 15 bases left between them. The germline CDR1 and CDR2 sequences are MNHNS and SASEGT. CDR3 length: 15 residues. The CDR3 nucleotides read TGTGCCAGCAGTGAATTGGGAACTAGCTTGGATACGCAGTATTTT. Its translation is CASSELGTSLDTQYF.

This chain joins TRBV19 and TRBJ1-1; TRBD1 matches 9 bases. CDR1 and CDR2 from the germline V gene are LNHDA and SQIVND (reference sequence). This CDR3 spans 14 amino acids. V shed 7 bases, J shed 6 bases, and the junction held 9 bases outside the gene matches. DNA for the CDR3: TGTGCCAGTACCTACTCGGGACAGGGCCCTGAAGCTTTCTTT. This codes for CASTYSGQGPEAFF.

The chain joins TRBV19 to TRBJ2-2, with D tentatively TRBD1 (5 bases). Germline V gene data show CDR1 as LNHDA and CDR2 as SQIVND (reference sequence). Trimming stripped 1 base from V and 1 base from J, with 7 bases between. The CDR3 extends over 15 amino acids. The CDR3, as DNA: TGTGCCAGTAGTATAGGCCAGGGGAACACCGGGGAGCTGTTTTTT. It encodes CASSIGQGNTGELFF.

This clone was counted a few times. V is TRBV6-1 and J is TRBJ1-1; possible D gene TRBD1, 6 bases. CDR3 length: 15 amino acids. The V gene lost 5 bases and the J gene lost 5 bases, with 18 bases spanning the gap. Germline-derived CDR1 and CDR2 are MNHNS and SASEGT. The CDR3 loop is CASSRWRGAGTEAFF. CDR3 DNA: TGTGCCAGCAGTAGATGGCGGGGGGCGGGAACTGAAGCTTTCTTT.

The chain joins TRBV5-4 to TRBJ1-1; possible D gene TRBD1, 5 bases. Germline V gene sequence: CDR1 SGHNT, CDR2 YYREEE (reference sequence). The V end was cut by 1 base, the J end by 3 bases, with 13 bases between. The CDR3 loop spans 15 amino acids. The CDR3 DNA reads TGTGCCAGCAGCTTGATCGGCAGGGAGGACACTGAAGCTTTCTTT. Translated: CASSLIGREDTEAFF. Supplemented by reference TRBV5-4 and TRBJ1-1, the full variable domain reads ETGVTQSPTHLIKTRGQQVTLRCSSQSGHNTVSWYQQALGQGPQFIFQYYREEENGRGNFPPRFSGLQFPNYSSELNVNALELDDSALYLCASSLIGREDTEAFFGQGTRLTVV.

V is TRBV19 and J is TRBJ1-5; D may be TRBD1 (6 bases). Between the trimmed V and J ends, which lost 4 bases and 3 bases, there was a span of 13 bases. The CDR3 is made up of 15 amino acids. The germline V gene encodes CDR1 LNHDA and CDR2 SQIVND (reference sequence). This CDR3 is CASSTTQGSNQPQHF. The CDR3 nucleotides read TGTGCCAGTAGTACAACACAGGGCTCCAATCAGCCCCAGCATTTT.

The chain has TRBV7-2 and TRBJ1-2; no clear D gene. V was trimmed by 2 bases and J by 4 bases, leaving 14 bases between them. This CDR3 has 15 amino acids. Germline V gives CDR1 SGHTA, CDR2 FQGNSA. As DNA, the CDR3 is TGTGCCAGCAGCTTAACAACAGACCGGGGCTATGGCTACACCTTC. This sequence encodes CASSLTTDRGYGYTF.

This clone appeared a single time. The V gene is TRBV18, the J gene TRBJ1-1; 7 positions agree with TRBD1. V gave up 4 bases and J gave up 7 bases; unmatched junction bases: 9. CDR1 KGHSH and CDR2 LQKENI come from the germline V gene. The CDR3 totals 14 residues. The CDR3 reads CASSLSTGKVEAFF. CDR3 bases: TGTGCCAGCTCACTGTCGACAGGGAAGGTTGAAGCTTTCTTT.

CDR3 region: CASSPMTGSPTEAFF. In DNA, the CDR3 is TGCGCCAGCAGTCCTATGACAGGTTCTCCGACCGAAGCTTTCTTT. The chain uses TRBV10-1 and TRBJ1-1, with D possibly TRBD1 on 6 matching bases. Trimming took off 5 bases at V and 8 bases at J, with 21 bases between the two ends. CDR1 WNHNN and CDR2 SYGVQD come from the germline V gene (reference sequence). The length of the CDR3 is 15 residues.

This chain uses TRBV28 with TRBJ1-4; D is ambiguous. Germline lookup yields CDR1 MDHEN and CDR2 SYDVKM. This CDR3 comprises 13 residues. The V gene lost 2 bases and the J gene lost 4 bases, with 5 bases spanning the gap. The CDR3 DNA reads TGTGCCAGCAGTTTAGCCGGTAATGAAAAACTGTTTTTT. As protein: CASSLAGNEKLFF. The entire variable domain, with the rest obtained from reference TRBV28 and TRBJ1-4, is as follows: DVKVTQSSRYLVKRTGEKVFLECVQDMDHENMFWYRQDPGLGLRLIYFSYDVKMKEKGDIPEGYSVSREKKERFSLILESASTNQTSMYLCASSLAGNEKLFFGSGTQLSVL.

The chain employs TRBV7-2 and TRBJ2-5, with TRBD2 matching over 15 bases. This CDR3 comprises 17 residues. From germline, CDR1 is SGHTA and CDR2 FQGNSA. Trimming took 0 bases from V and 4 from J; bases not matched to a gene: 3. The CDR3 spells CASSLAGLAGGIETQYF. The CDR3 bases are TGTGCCAGCAGCTTAGCGGGACTAGCGGGGGGTATAGAGACCCAGTACTTC.

This clone was seen many times. The chain employs TRBV5-1 and TRBJ1-3; the D gene is possibly TRBD1 (5 bases). This CDR3 contains 16 residues. Trimming removed 3 bases from V and 4 bases from J, with 17 bases in between. CDR1 and CDR2 from the germline V gene are SGHRS and YFSETQ. CDR3 residues: CASSSTTAAGGNTIYF. In nucleotides, the CDR3 is TGCGCCAGCAGCTCCACGACAGCCGCGGGGGGAAACACCATATATTTT.

The chain uses TRBV2 and TRBJ2-4, with D unresolved. V lost 5 bases and J 1 base, leaving 6 bases between the germline ends. Germline values: CDR1 SNHLY, CDR2 FYNNEI. This CDR3 spans 13 amino acids. CDR3 sequence (DNA): TGTGCCAGCAGTTTTTCGGCCAAAAACATTCAGTACTTC. Translating it yields CASSFSAKNIQYF.